This T cell receptor beta chain is from a study of glioma-infiltrating T cells. Using RNA template, CDR3s of TCR alpha and beta were amplified with iRepertoire arm-PCR. Input was roughly 100-450 ng of tissue mRNA or PBMC total RNA. A single record per CDR3 protein comes from TCRdb applying MiXCR to the multiplex PCR reads. The table includes around 130,000 distinct CDR3 sequences, approximately 24% detected once. The germline V gene has CDR1 DFQATT and CDR2 SNEGSKA (reference sequence). The CDR3 is 16 amino acids. Trimming left V 4 bases short and J 5 bases short, with 21 bases between. This clonotype occurred once. The antigen remains unidentified. Notes on the study in general: Above-expected tissue-blood divergence occurred in all gliomas, most in low-grade ones. CDR3 overlap between tissue and blood was very small.

The rearrangement uses TRBV20-1 and TRBJ1-5; D is perhaps TRBD1 (5 bases). The clonotype was recovered from a human donor with low-grade glioma or glioblastoma, undergoing nonglioma brain surgery, or in good health (not recorded which). Sequenced sample: glioma tissue, nonneoplastic brain tissue, or PBMCs (not recorded which). The CDR3 DNA is TGCAGTGCTAACTCCGCCAAGGGGAAGGTCGATCAGCCCCAGCATTTT. This sequence encodes CSANSAKGKVDQPQHF.